A single sample gave rise to the 13 T cell receptor beta chains below, sequenced in a study of T cells after yellow fever vaccination. TCRdb recomputed calls from the 5' RACE reads with MiXCR, one row per CDR3 protein. The table has about 350,000 distinct CDR3 sequences, around 10% seen once. The sample was PBMCs, taken on the day of the first yellow fever vaccination. The origin of the receptors is a man in his late teens or twenties who received the YFV17D yellow fever vaccine.

This sequence joins TRBV4-3 and TRBJ1-3; D is uncertain. The CDR3 has 17 residues. The germline V and J ends were trimmed by 0 bases and 4 bases, with 16 bases remaining between them. Germline CDR1 LGHNA, CDR2 YSLEER. This chain's CDR3 is CASSQDPPGPSGNTIYF. The CDR3 DNA reads as TGCGCCAGCAGCCAAGATCCCCCCGGTCCCTCCGGAAACACCATATATTTT.

This clonotype was counted a few times. The chain uses TRBV7-2 and TRBJ2-5; 11 bases match TRBD2. This CDR3 is built from 15 residues. V shed 3 bases and J 5 bases; nucleotides not matched to a gene: 5. Germline CDR1 is SGHTA and CDR2 is FQGNSA. The CDR3, as DNA: TGTGCCAGCAGCTTTAGCGGGGGGGCGGGGGAGACCCAGTACTTC. It codes for CASSFSGGAGETQYF.

This clonotype has only a few counts. This sequence joins TRBV4-3 and TRBJ2-7; 7 bases agree with TRBD2. The CDR3 contains 16 residues. The germline V gene has CDR1 LGHNA and CDR2 YSLEER. J was trimmed by 4 bases and V by 0 bases; bases with no gene match: 9. The CDR3 nucleotides read TGCGCCAGCAGCCAAGAGGAAACTCAGCGGGGTTACGAGCAGTACGTC. Translating gives CASSQEETQRGYEQYV.

This clonotype was found a few times. The genes are TRBV4-3 and TRBJ2-3, with TRBD2 matching 8 bases. The junction had 6 bases not matched to a gene; V was cut back by 1 base and J by 0 bases. Germline V lookup: CDR1 LGHNA, CDR2 YSLEER. The CDR3 is 17 amino acids. In DNA, the CDR3 is TGCGCCAGCAGCCAAGGGGCTAGCGGGTCTAGCACAGATACGCAGTATTTT. This encodes CASSQGASGSSTDTQYF.

This sequence joins TRBV30 and TRBJ2-1; a weak D match, TRBD1 (5 bases). V lost 2 bases and J lost 4, with 9 bases in between. The CDR3 is made up of 13 amino acids. Germline-derived CDR1 and CDR2 are GTSNPN and SVGIG (reference sequence). The CDR3, as DNA: TGTGCCTGGAGTCACGACAGATACAATGAGCAGTTCTTC. Translation gives CAWSHDRYNEQFF. The full variable domain, completed using reference TRBV30 and TRBJ2-1, is SQTIHQWPATLVQPVGSPLSLECTVEGTSNPNLYWYRQAAGRGLQLLFYSVGIGQISSEVPQNLSASRPQDRQFILSSKKLLLSDSGFYLCAWSHDRYNEQFFGPGTRLTVL.

This clonotype was recorded many times. The rearrangement joins TRBV4-1 to TRBJ2-2; TRBD1 matches at 8 bases. Germline V gene sequence: CDR1 MGHRA, CDR2 YSYEKL. CDR3 size: 16 residues. J was trimmed by 4 bases and V by 6 bases; bases with no gene match: 10. The CDR3 here is CASRSPTGQVTGELFF. For the CDR3, the DNA is TGCGCCAGCAGAAGCCCCACGGGACAGGTCACCGGGGAGCTGTTTTTT.

The CDR3 region is CASSFYRGPSSNYGYTF. CDR3 nucleotides: TGCGCCAGCAGCTTCTACAGGGGGCCAAGTTCGAACTATGGCTACACCTTC. The chain employs TRBV5-1 and TRBJ1-2; 9 bases align to TRBD1. The CDR3 spans 17 residues. Germline V gene sequence: CDR1 SGHRS, CDR2 YFSETQ. Losses at the gene ends were 2 bases for V and 2 bases for J; bases not matched to a gene: 10. Using reference TRBV5-1 and TRBJ1-2 for the parts outside the CDR3, the full variable domain is KAGVTQTPRYLIKTRGQQVTLSCSPISGHRSVSWYQQTPGQGLQFLFEYFSETQRNKGNFPGRFSGRQFSNSRSEMNVSTLELGDSALYLCASSFYRGPSSNYGYTFGSGTRLTVV.

This clonotype has only a few counts. The rearrangement joins TRBV6-2 or TRBV6-3 to TRBJ2-6, with 10 positions matching TRBD1. V lost 0 bases and J lost 8; bases outside the gene matches: 10. Germline lookup yields CDR1 MNHEY and CDR2 SVGEGT. CDR3 length equals 18 residues. The CDR3 loop is CASSYSPRQGALTNVLTF. CDR3 coding DNA: TGTGCCAGCAGTTACTCGCCGAGACAGGGGGCTCTTACCAACGTCCTGACTTTC.

Ten or more counts support this clonotype. The chain has TRBV7-6 and TRBJ2-5; D is undetermined. Germline V CDR1 and CDR2: SGHVS, FNYEAQ. The CDR3 spans 12 residues. V was clipped by 4 bases and J by 2 bases, with 5 bases between them. CDR3 loop: CASSSWQETQYF. Here the CDR3 DNA reads TGTGCCAGCAGCTCCTGGCAAGAGACCCAGTACTTC.

Many counts were recorded for this clonotype. CDR3 DNA: TGCGCCAGCAGGGACCTGACCGGGACTCATACCTACAATGAGCAGTTCTTC. This translates into CASRDLTGTHTYNEQFF. The V and J genes are TRBV5-1 and TRBJ2-1; a possible D gene is TRBD2 (6 bases). CDR3 length: 17 residues. Trimming removed 5 bases at V and 2 bases at J, with 20 bases between. CDR1 SGHRS and CDR2 YFSETQ come from the germline V gene.

The chain has TRBV9 and TRBJ1-1, with 11 bases fitting TRBD1. Germline CDR1 and CDR2: SGDLS and YYNGEE. The trim removed 2 bases at V and 4 bases at J, leaving 4 bases unmatched. The CDR3 covers 15 residues. CDR3 sequence (DNA): TGTGCCAGCAGCGTCGAAGGACAGGGGGCCACTGAAGCTTTCTTT. This translates into CASSVEGQGATEAFF.

Many counts were recorded for this clonotype. The chain links TRBV5-1 to TRBJ1-2; D ambiguous. The length of the CDR3 is 14 residues. The V end lost 1 base, the J end lost 7 bases, and 14 bases lay between the germline ends. Germline V gives CDR1 SGHRS, CDR2 YFSETQ. CDR3 nucleotide sequence: TGCGCCAGCAGCTTGAGTCAGGCGGGCGGTGGCTACACCTTC. Its translation: CASSLSQAGGGYTF.

This clonotype was observed a few times. The J gene is TRBJ2-7, the V gene TRBV30; TRBD2 is a possible D gene (6 bases). Per germline, CDR1 GTSNPN and CDR2 SVGIG (reference sequence). V dropped 2 bases and J dropped 3 bases, with 17 bases sitting between them. This CDR3 spans 15 amino acids. CDR3 sequence (DNA): TGTGCCTGGAGTACCCGGACTACCCCACACTACGAGCAGTACTTC. It specifies CAWSTRTTPHYEQYF.